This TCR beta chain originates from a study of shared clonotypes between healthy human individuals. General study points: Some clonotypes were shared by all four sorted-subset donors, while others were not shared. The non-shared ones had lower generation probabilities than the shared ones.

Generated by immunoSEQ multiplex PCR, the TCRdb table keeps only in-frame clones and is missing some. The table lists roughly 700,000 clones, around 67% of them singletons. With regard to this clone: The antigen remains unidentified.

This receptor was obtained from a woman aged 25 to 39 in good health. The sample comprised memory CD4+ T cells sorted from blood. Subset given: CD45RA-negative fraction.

The CDR3 loop is CASSGRQAAYEQYF. As DNA, the CDR3 is TGTGCCAGCAGTGGTAGACAGGCCGCCTACGAGCAGTACTTC. The genes are TRBV6-1 and TRBJ2-7; the D gene is possibly TRBD1 (6 bases). The CDR3 consists of 14 residues. Germline V gene data show CDR1 as MNHNS and CDR2 as SASEGT. Trimming took 4 bases from V and 2 from J, leaving 12 bases between them.